One sample yielded the 10 T cell receptor beta chains listed below, sequenced in a study of blood T cell repertoires in COVID-19. The method was immunoSEQ multiplex PCR; TCRdb's version includes in-frame clones alone and lacks a portion of them. In the table there are over 150,000 clones, more than 85% of which are singletons. The sample comprised peripheral blood. The receptor set was obtained from a man in his 60s with COVID-19, enrolled during active disease.

The genes are TRBV5-1 and TRBJ2-2; no clear D gene. Per the germline V gene, CDR1 is SGHRS and CDR2 is YFSETQ. The CDR3 is made up of 15 amino acids. V lost 2 bases to trimming and J lost 5 bases, with 13 bases between them. The CDR3 nucleotides are TGCGCCAGCAGCTTTAACCCCGCGAGGACCGGGGAGCTGTTTTTT. Residues: CASSFNPARTGELFF. Looking up the rest from reference TRBV5-1 and TRBJ2-2 gives the full variable domain: KAGVTQTPRYLIKTRGQQVTLSCSPISGHRSVSWYQQTPGQGLQFLFEYFSETQRNKGNFPGRFSGRQFSNSRSEMNVSTLELGDSALYLCASSFNPARTGELFFGEGSRLTVL.

The CDR3 sequence is CASSRGGLSYNEQFF. CDR3 coding DNA: TGTGCCAGCAGCCGGGGGGGGCTCTCCTACAATGAGCAGTTCTTC. The chain uses TRBV5-8 and TRBJ2-1, with 8 bases lining up with TRBD2. V shed 4 bases, J shed 0 bases, and the junction held 3 bases outside the gene matches. There are 15 residues in the CDR3. Germline V gene lookup returns CDR1 SGHTS and CDR2 YDEGEE.

This chain connects TRBV19 to TRBJ1-3; 9 bases align to TRBD1. The ends lost 5 bases at V and 0 bases at J; junction bases unmatched: 8. Germline V gives CDR1 LNHDA, CDR2 SQIVND (reference sequence). The CDR3 contains 17 residues. The CDR3 DNA sequence: TGTGCCAGTAGTTCCCGGACAGGGGATACCTCTGGAAACACCATATATTTT. Residues: CASSSRTGDTSGNTIYF.

The sample holds one count of this clone. This chain uses TRBV24-1 with TRBJ2-1; D possibly corresponds to TRBD1 (5 bases). The CDR3 loop spans 15 amino acids. Germline V CDR1 and CDR2: KGHDR, SFDVKD. V was shortened by 3 bases and J by 6 bases, with 14 bases between the two germline ends. The CDR3 DNA follows: TGTGCCACCAGTGATGGGGCTGACCTTGGCAATGAGCAGTTCTTC. Its translation: CATSDGADLGNEQFF.

The CDR3: CAWRGDRGYGYTF. Here the CDR3 DNA reads TGTGCCTGGAGGGGGGACAGGGGCTATGGCTACACCTTC. The rearrangement links TRBV30 to TRBJ1-2; 10 bases map to TRBD1. The CDR3 covers 13 residues. J lost 4 bases, V lost 3 bases, and 2 bases had no gene match. The germline V gene encodes CDR1 GTSNPN and CDR2 SVGIG (reference sequence).

A few counts support this clone. The chain recombines TRBV19 with TRBJ2-7, with 8 nucleotides matching TRBD1. The junction had 6 bases not matched to a gene; V was cut back by 4 bases and J by 1 base. Germline CDR1 is LNHDA and CDR2 is SQIVND (reference sequence). This CDR3 has 15 residues. In nucleotides, the CDR3 is TGTGCCAGTAGTACTACAGGGGGACGATCCTACGAGCAGTACTTC. This translates into CASSTTGGRSYEQYF.

This clone was seen only once. The chain recombines TRBV24-1 with TRBJ2-1; 9 bases map to TRBD2. V dropped 3 bases and J dropped 0; count of bases not matched to a gene: 2. Germline CDR1 KGHDR, CDR2 SFDVKD. The CDR3 contains 16 residues. CDR3 sequence (DNA): TGTGCCACCAGTGATGCAGCGGGAGGCTCCTACAATGAGCAGTTCTTC. This sequence encodes CATSDAAGGSYNEQFF.

The rearrangement links TRBV7-2 to TRBJ2-6; perhaps TRBD1 as D (5 bases). The germline gives CDR1 SGHTA, CDR2 FQGNSA. Deletions cut 3 bases from V and 0 bases from J, with 6 bases between. This CDR3 is 15 amino acids long. CDR3 in amino acids: CASSLDNSGANVLTF. Written as DNA, the CDR3 is TGTGCCAGCAGCTTGGACAACTCTGGGGCCAACGTCCTGACTTTC.

CDR3 loop: CASSHQLAGGQETQYF. CDR3 coding DNA: TGTGCCAGCAGCCATCAACTAGCGGGAGGGCAAGAGACCCAGTACTTC. The chain has TRBV14 and TRBJ2-5; 13 bases match TRBD2. Germline trimming cut 3 bases from V and 2 bases from J; bases unmatched to any gene: 3. There are 16 residues in the CDR3. Germline lookup yields CDR1 SGHDN and CDR2 FVKESK.

The rearrangement links TRBV29-1 to TRBJ2-5; 10 bases agree with TRBD1. Germline trimming cut 6 bases from V and 3 bases from J; bases unmatched to any gene: 1. Germline assignment: CDR1 SQVTM and CDR2 ANQGSEA. The CDR3 extends over 12 amino acids. Written as DNA, the CDR3 is TGCAGCGTGGGGACAGGGGAAGAGACCCAGTACTTC. Its translation is CSVGTGEETQYF.